This TCR beta chain was captured in a study of cytomegalovirus exposure and HLA in healthy donors. Points from the study as a whole: The study listed 164 cytomegalovirus-associated TCR beta chains.

As to this clone: Its cognate antigen is unknown.

The V gene's germline CDR1 is MNHEY and CDR2 SVGAGI. Germline trimming cut 7 bases from V and 1 base from J; bases unmatched to any gene: 5. The CDR3 has 14 residues. 13 Jbeta primers and 60 Vbeta primers were used for the PCR. Using immunoSEQ multiplex PCR, the repertoire was profiled, and TCRdb retains in-frame clones only, with some absent. The sample includes roughly 140,000 clones, about 78% seen only once; the top ten take approximately 4%. This TCR came from a man aged 18 to 30 in good health and CMV-seronegative. Material: PBMCs. The chain recombines TRBV6-5 with TRBJ1-1, with 8 bases fitting TRBD1. The CDR3 region has the DNA TGTGCCAGCAAGACGGACAGGGCGAACACTGAAGCTTTCTTT. It translates to CASKTDRANTEAFF.